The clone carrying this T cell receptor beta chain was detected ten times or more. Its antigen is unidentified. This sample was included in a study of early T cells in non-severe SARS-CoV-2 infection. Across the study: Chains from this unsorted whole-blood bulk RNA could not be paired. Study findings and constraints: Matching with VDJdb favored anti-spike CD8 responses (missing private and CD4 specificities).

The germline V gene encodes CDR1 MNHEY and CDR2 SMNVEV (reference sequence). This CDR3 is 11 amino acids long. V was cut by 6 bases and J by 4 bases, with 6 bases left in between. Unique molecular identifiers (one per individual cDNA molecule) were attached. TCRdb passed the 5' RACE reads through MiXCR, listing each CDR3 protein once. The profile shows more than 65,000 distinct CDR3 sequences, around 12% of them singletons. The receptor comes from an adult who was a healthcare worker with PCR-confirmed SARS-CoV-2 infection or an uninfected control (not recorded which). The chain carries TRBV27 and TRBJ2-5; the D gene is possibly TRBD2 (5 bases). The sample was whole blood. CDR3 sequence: CASSGGETQYF. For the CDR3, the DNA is TGTGCCAGCAGCGGAGGAGAGACCCAGTACTTC.